A selection of T cell receptor beta chains follows, all from one sample in a study of early T cells in non-severe SARS-CoV-2 infection. Each CDR3 protein gets one entry after TCRdb re-called the 5' RACE reads with MiXCR. The data show about 27,000 distinct CDR3 sequences, with about 4% seen just once and 6.2% held by the top ten. The sequenced material came from whole blood. These receptor sequences come from an adult who was a healthcare worker with PCR-confirmed SARS-CoV-2 infection or an uninfected control (not recorded which). The conserved cysteine and the conserved F or W are not part of the CDR3 here.

J gene,V gene,CDR3 protein
TRBJ1-4,TRBV11-1,ASSADRGSEKLF
TRBJ2-4,TRBV6-2/TRBV6-3,ASSYGQGAAKNIQY
TRBJ2-1,TRBV5-5,ASSPGTSGTYNEQF
TRBJ2-7,TRBV2,ASKETSGTYEQY
TRBJ2-1,TRBV7-6,ASSLDPGRVNNEQF
TRBJ2-3,TRBV7-2,ASSFVGPADTQY
TRBJ2-7,TRBV20-1,SARTGGSYEQY
TRBJ2-7,TRBV7-9,ASQLFTAHEQY
TRBJ1-4,TRBV18,ASSPSTQGPEKLF
TRBJ2-7,TRBV5-1,ASSLGWGSGRTSYEQY
TRBJ2-2,TRBV19,ASSMTVTNTGELF
TRBJ2-5,TRBV3-1,ASRDRGQETQY
TRBJ2-7,TRBV6-6,ASSGLAGVEQY
TRBJ2-2,TRBV18,ASSSQDRANTGELF
TRBJ1-2,TRBV7-2,ASSRPDTQRGYT
TRBJ1-1,TRBV13,ASSLWVGNTEAF
TRBJ2-5,TRBV27,ASSLRQETQY
TRBJ2-7,TRBV7-2,ASSWGLAGEPY
TRBJ2-7,TRBV10-2,ASRDPTLSYEQY
TRBJ1-1,TRBV7-2,ASSLVGSFDTEAF
TRBJ2-2,TRBV5-1,ASSLSQGSTGELF
TRBJ2-7,TRBV5-1,ASSTGDPDEQY
TRBJ1-5,TRBV6-5,ASRSGQETQPQH
TRBJ2-7,TRBV7-6,ASSFSGSVGEQY
TRBJ1-6,TRBV18,ASSDSGRGSPLH
TRBJ2-1,TRBV6-2/TRBV6-3,ASGHKEQF
TRBJ2-7,TRBV5-1,ASSLGGSLYEQY
TRBJ1-5,TRBV7-7,ASSWDINQPQH
TRBJ2-1,TRBV6-6,ASRRESSYNEQF
TRBJ2-7,TRBV5-5,ASSLLGGTYEQY
TRBJ2-5,TRBV5-4,ASSWTSGSNQETQY
TRBJ1-1,TRBV27,ASVDRNTEAF
TRBJ2-1,TRBV2,ASSEDLTSGSLYNEQF
TRBJ1-4,TRBV2,ASSDRGEKLF
TRBJ2-1,TRBV4-3,ASSQEGPLVLYNEQF
TRBJ1-2,TRBV19,ASSISGGLDYGYT
TRBJ2-7,TRBV7-9,ASSRGPGEQY
TRBJ2-3,TRBV7-8,ASSFSTSEPTDTQY
TRBJ2-6,TRBV28,ASSSPRSQAHFSGANVLT
TRBJ1-1,TRBV18,ASSPRQGRIENTEAF
TRBJ2-5,TRBV27,ASSVYRGETQY
TRBJ2-1,TRBV12-3/TRBV12-4,ASSFGATSGGRVQF
TRBJ1-1,TRBV10-1,ASSDRDRGRSMNTEAF
TRBJ2-1,TRBV5-1,ASSSAPGYINEQF
TRBJ2-2,TRBV7-6,ASSFWNTGELF
TRBJ2-5,TRBV11-2,ASNADGRAGETQY
TRBJ1-5,TRBV20-1,SARRPGGREGNQPQH
TRBJ1-1,TRBV5-5,ASSLGWAGWNTEAF
TRBJ2-5,TRBV7-9,ASSLAGTQETQY
TRBJ2-1,TRBV5-5,ASSPGGLSRVYNEQF
TRBJ2-1,TRBV4-2,ASSRERRSGNEQF
TRBJ2-7,TRBV11-3,ASSPHPDYEQY
TRBJ2-2,TRBV29-1,SVEDSGGTGELF
TRBJ1-4,TRBV7-9,ASSLVRSDEKLF
TRBJ2-7,TRBV6-2/TRBV6-3,ASSSWGSYEQY
TRBJ2-3,TRBV3-1,ASSHDRGPDTQY
TRBJ2-7,TRBV7-9,ASSLGTGEQY
TRBJ1-2,TRBV20-1,SARPPFRVGYT
TRBJ2-5,TRBV6-5,ASTPRTGGLETQY